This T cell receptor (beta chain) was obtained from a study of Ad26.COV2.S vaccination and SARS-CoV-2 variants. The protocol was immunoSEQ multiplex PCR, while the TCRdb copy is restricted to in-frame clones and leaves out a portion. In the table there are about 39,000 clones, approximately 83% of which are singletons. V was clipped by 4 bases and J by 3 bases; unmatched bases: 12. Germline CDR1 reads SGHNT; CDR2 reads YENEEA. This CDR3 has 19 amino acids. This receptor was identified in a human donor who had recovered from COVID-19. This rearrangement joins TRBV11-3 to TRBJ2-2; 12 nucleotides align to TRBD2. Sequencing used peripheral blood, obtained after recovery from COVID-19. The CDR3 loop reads CASSSKGLAGGPDTGELFF. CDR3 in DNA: TGTGCCAGCAGCTCAAAAGGGCTAGCGGGAGGGCCGGACACCGGGGAGCTGTTTTTT.